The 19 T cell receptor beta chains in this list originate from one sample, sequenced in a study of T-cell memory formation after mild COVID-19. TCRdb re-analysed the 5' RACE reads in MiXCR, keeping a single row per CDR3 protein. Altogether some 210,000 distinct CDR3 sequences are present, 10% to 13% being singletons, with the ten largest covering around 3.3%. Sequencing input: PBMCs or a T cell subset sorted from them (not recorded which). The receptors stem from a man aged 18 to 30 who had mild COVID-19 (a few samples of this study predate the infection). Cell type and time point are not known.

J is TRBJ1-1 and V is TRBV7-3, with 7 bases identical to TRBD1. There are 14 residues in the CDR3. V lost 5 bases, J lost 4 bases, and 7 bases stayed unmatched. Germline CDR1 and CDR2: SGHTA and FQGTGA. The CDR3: CASSPMGQSTEAFF. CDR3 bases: TGTGCCAGCAGCCCGATGGGACAGAGCACTGAAGCTTTCTTT.

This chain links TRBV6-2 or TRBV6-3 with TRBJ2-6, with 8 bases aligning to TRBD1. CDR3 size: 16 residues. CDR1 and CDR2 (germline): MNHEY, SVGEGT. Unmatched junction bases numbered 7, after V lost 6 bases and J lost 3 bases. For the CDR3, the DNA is TGTGCCAGCAGGCTTCAGGGGGCGCTTGGGGCCAACGTCCTGACTTTC. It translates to CASRLQGALGANVLTF.

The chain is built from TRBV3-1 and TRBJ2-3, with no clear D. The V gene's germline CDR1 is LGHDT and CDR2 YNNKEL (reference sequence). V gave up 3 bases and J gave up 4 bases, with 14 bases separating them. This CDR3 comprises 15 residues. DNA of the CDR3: TGTGCCAGCAGCCAGTCGGTAATCAGGTCAGATACGCAGTATTTT. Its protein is CASSQSVIRSDTQYF.

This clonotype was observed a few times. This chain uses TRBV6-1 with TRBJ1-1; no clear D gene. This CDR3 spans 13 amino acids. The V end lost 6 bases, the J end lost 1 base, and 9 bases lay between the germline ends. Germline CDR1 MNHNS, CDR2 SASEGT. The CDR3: CASRPTPNTEAFF. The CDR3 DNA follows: TGTGCCAGCAGACCCACACCGAACACTGAAGCTTTCTTT.

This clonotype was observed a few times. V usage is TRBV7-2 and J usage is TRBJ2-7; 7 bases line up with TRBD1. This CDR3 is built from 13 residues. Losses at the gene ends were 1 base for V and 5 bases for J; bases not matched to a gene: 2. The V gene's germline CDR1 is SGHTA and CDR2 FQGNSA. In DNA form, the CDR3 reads TGTGCCAGCAGCTTAGGACAGGGTCACGAGCAGTACGTC. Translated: CASSLGQGHEQYV.

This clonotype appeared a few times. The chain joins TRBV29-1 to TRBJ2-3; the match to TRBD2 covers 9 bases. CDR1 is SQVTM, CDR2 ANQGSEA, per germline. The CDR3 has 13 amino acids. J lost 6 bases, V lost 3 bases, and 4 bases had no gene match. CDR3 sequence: CSVDVAGVDTQYF. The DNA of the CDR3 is TGCAGCGTTGACGTAGCGGGGGTGGATACGCAGTATTTT.

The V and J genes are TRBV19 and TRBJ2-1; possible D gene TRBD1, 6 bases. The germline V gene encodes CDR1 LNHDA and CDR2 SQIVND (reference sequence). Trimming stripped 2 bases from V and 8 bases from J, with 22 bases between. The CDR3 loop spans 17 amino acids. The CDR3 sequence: CASSISLRGVRGHEQFF. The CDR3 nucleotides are TGTGCCAGTAGTATAAGCCTTAGAGGGGTCAGGGGACATGAGCAGTTCTTC.

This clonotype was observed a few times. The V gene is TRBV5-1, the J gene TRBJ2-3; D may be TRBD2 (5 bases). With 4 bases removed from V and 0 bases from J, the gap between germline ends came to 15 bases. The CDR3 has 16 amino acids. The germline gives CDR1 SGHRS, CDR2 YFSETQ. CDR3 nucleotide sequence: TGCGCCAGCAGCCCTATAGGAGGAACTAGCACAGATACGCAGTATTTT. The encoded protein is CASSPIGGTSTDTQYF.

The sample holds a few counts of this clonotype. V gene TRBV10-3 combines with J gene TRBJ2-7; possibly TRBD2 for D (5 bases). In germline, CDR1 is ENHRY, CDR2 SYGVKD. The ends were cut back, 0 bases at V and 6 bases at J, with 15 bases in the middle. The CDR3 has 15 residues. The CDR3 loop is CAISESTGSQGEQYF. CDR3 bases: TGTGCCATCAGTGAGTCAACGGGGTCCCAAGGCGAGCAGTACTTC.

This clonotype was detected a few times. CDR3 DNA sequence: TGTGCCAGCGGCCCCCGGCAGGGGAAACAGCCCCAGCATTTT. Its translation: CASGPRQGKQPQHF. The chain links TRBV7-2 to TRBJ1-5; perhaps TRBD1 as D (6 bases). CDR3 size: 14 residues. Trimming stripped 8 bases from V and 7 bases from J, with 18 bases between. Germline CDR1 SGHTA, CDR2 FQGNSA.

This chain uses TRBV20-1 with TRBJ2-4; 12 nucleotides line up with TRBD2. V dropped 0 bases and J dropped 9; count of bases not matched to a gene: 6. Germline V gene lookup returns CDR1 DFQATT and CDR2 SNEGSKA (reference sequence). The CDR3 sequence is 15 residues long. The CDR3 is CSARERTSGVGIQYF. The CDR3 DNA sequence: TGCAGTGCTAGAGAGAGGACTAGCGGGGTGGGCATTCAGTACTTC.

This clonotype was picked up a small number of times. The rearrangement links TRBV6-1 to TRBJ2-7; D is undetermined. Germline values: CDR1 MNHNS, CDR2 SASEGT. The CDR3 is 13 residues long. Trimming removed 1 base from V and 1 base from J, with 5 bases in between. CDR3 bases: TGTGCCAGCAGTGAAGGGTATTCCTACGAGCAGTACGTC. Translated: CASSEGYSYEQYV.

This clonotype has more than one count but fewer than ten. This CDR3 reads CASSFEGPYEQYF. As DNA, the CDR3 is TGCGCCAGCAGCTTCGAGGGTCCCTACGAGCAGTACTTC. V usage is TRBV5-1 and J usage is TRBJ2-7; D may be TRBD2 (5 bases). Germline CDR1 reads SGHRS; CDR2 reads YFSETQ. This CDR3 has 13 residues. V was trimmed by 2 bases and J by 2 bases, leaving 8 bases between them.

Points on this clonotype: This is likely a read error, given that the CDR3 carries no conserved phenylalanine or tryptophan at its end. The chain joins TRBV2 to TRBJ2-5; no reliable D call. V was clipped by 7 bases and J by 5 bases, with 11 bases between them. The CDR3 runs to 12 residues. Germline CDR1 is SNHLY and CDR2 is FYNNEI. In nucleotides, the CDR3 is TGTGCCAGCAATCTAGGTTTGGAGACCCAGTACTCC. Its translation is CASNLGLETQYS.

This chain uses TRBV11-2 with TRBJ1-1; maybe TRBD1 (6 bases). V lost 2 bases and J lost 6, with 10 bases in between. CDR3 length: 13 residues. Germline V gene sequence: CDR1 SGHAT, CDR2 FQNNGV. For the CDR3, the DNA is TGTGCCAGCAGCTTACAGGGGCTCGCTGAAGCTTTCTTT. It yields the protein CASSLQGLAEAFF.

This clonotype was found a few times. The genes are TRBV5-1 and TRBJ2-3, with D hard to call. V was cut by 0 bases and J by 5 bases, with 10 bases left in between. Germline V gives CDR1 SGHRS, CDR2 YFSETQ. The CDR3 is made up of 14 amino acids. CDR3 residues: CASSLESGLDTQYF. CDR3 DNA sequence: TGCGCCAGCAGCTTGGAGTCCGGTTTAGATACGCAGTATTTT. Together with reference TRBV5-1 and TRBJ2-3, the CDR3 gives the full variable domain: KAGVTQTPRYLIKTRGQQVTLSCSPISGHRSVSWYQQTPGQGLQFLFEYFSETQRNKGNFPGRFSGRQFSNSRSEMNVSTLELGDSALYLCASSLESGLDTQYFGPGTRLTVL.

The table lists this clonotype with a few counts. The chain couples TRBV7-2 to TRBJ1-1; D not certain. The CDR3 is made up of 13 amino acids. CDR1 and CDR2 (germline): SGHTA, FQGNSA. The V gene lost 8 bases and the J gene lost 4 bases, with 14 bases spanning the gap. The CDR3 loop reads CASFKISVTEAFF. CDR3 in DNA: TGTGCCAGCTTCAAAATATCGGTCACTGAAGCTTTCTTT.

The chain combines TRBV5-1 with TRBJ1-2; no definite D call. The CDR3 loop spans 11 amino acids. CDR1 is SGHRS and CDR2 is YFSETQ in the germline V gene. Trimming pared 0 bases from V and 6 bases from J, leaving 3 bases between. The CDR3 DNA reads TGCGCCAGCAGCTTGGATCATGGCTACACCTTC. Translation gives CASSLDHGYTF.

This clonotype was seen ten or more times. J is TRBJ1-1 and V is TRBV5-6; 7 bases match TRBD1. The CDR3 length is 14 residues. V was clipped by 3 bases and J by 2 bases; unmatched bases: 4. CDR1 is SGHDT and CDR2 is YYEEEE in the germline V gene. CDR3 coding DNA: TGTGCCAGCAGCTCCGGACAGGCCAACACTGAAGCTTTCTTT. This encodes CASSSGQANTEAFF.